This T cell receptor (beta chain) was sequenced in a study of blood T cells in healthy people across ages. V shed 7 bases, J shed 2 bases, and the junction held 6 bases outside the gene matches. The length of the CDR3 is 13 residues. Germline CDR1 reads DFQATT; CDR2 reads SNEGSKA (reference sequence). Combining a sample-barcoded 5' primer with a J-beta primer mix, a second PCR ran for roughly 6 to 12 cycles. TCRdb re-called the 5' RACE reads through MiXCR, storing one row per CDR3 protein. The profile covers 1,800,000 or so distinct CDR3 sequences, with about two fifths appearing a single time and under 25% taken by the ten largest. A minimum of 6 micrograms of total RNA was extracted per sample. Study conclusions and caveats: The study found TCR beta diversity correlated strongly with naive T cell percentage.

About this clonotype itself: No antigen is known for it.

This clonotype was obtained from a human donor in good health. The sequenced sample consisted of blood. V gene TRBV20-1 combines with J gene TRBJ1-1, with 8 positions matching TRBD1. The CDR3 DNA follows: TGCAGTGTCCAAGACAGGGGTAACACTGAAGCTTTCTTT. Translated, it gives CSVQDRGNTEAFF.